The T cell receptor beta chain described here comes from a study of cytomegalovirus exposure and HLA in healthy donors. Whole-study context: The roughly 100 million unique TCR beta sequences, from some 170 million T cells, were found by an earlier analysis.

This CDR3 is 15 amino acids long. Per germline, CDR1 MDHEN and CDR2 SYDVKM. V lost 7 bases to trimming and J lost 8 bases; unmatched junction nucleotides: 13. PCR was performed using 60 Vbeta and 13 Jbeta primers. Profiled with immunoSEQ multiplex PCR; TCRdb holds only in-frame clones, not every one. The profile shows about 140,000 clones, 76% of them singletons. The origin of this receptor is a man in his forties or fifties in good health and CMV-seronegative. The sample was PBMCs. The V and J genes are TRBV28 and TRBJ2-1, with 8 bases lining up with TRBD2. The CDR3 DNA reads TGTGCCAGCACCCATAGCGGGAACGTCATCGATGAGCAGTTCTTC. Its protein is CASTHSGNVIDEQFF.